This entry lists 27 T cell receptor beta chains sequenced from one sample in a study of T cell responses to AZD1222 COVID-19 vaccine. Sequencing used immunoSEQ multiplex PCR; TCRdb keeps in-frame clones, though not all of them. Here the sample spans approximately 200,000 clones, just over 85% being singletons. The material sequenced was peripheral blood, taken on day 0 of AZD1222 vaccination. The receptors here all came from an adult in good health.

The chain joins TRBV2 to TRBJ2-1, with D tentatively TRBD2 (5 bases). Between the trimmed V and J ends, which lost 2 bases and 0 bases, there was a span of 11 bases. CDR3 size: 16 residues. Germline V CDR1 and CDR2: SNHLY, FYNNEI. CDR3 sequence reads: CASSESSDYSYNEQFF. As DNA, the CDR3 is TGTGCCAGCAGTGAATCGTCCGACTACTCCTACAATGAGCAGTTCTTC.

This chain links TRBV2 with TRBJ1-6, with D unclear. CDR1 is SNHLY and CDR2 is FYNNEI in the germline V gene. Trimming took 6 bases from V and 7 from J, leaving 16 bases between them. The CDR3 is 15 residues long. The CDR3 nucleotides are TGTGCCAGCAGAGAGGACGGATCCGGGAATTCACCCCTCCACTTT. The encoded protein is CASREDGSGNSPLHF.

J is TRBJ1-1 and V is TRBV27; 7 positions match TRBD1. Germline CDR1 MNHEY, CDR2 SMNVEV (reference sequence). The CDR3 runs to 14 residues. V trimming: 5 bases; J trimming: 0 bases; junction bases outside the gene matches: 3. The CDR3 loop reads CASSTGALNTEAFF. CDR3 coding DNA: TGTGCCAGCAGTACAGGGGCCTTGAACACTGAAGCTTTCTTT.

The CDR3 here is CASSLTGQGGEKLFF. The CDR3, as DNA: TGTGCCAGCAGCTTGACTGGACAGGGGGGTGAAAAACTGTTTTTT. The chain couples TRBV5-6 to TRBJ1-4; 10 bases agree with TRBD1. The CDR3 consists of 15 residues. Trimming removed 1 base from V and 7 bases from J; junction bases left unmatched: 4. Germline assignment: CDR1 SGHDT and CDR2 YYEEEE.

The CDR3 spells CASGSGAGMNTEAFF. DNA of the CDR3: TGTGCCAGCGGATCCGGGGCAGGGATGAACACTGAAGCTTTCTTT. The chain combines TRBV11-2 with TRBJ1-1; a possible D gene is TRBD1 (5 bases). Looked up from germline, CDR1 is SGHAT and CDR2 is FQNNGV. V was trimmed by 8 bases and J by 0 bases, leaving 16 bases between them. This CDR3 is 15 amino acids long.

This chain uses TRBV7-2 with TRBJ2-5, with 7 bases matching TRBD2. J lost 3 bases, V lost 0 bases, and 7 bases had no gene match. CDR1 is SGHTA, CDR2 FQGNSA, per germline. The CDR3 is 16 amino acids. The CDR3 bases are TGTGCCAGCAGCTTAGCGTCGTCTAGCGGAGAAGAGACCCAGTACTTC. It codes for CASSLASSSGEETQYF.

The chain links TRBV7-3 to TRBJ1-2; D is uncertain. This CDR3 contains 15 residues. With 3 bases removed from V and 5 bases from J, the gap between germline ends came to 16 bases. CDR1 and CDR2 from the germline V gene are SGHTA and FQGTGA. Written as DNA, the CDR3 is TGTGCCAGCAGCTTGGAGAGGGTCCCCTTATATGGCTACACCTTC. Amino acids: CASSLERVPLYGYTF.

The gene calls are TRBV7-9 and TRBJ2-7, with 9 nucleotides matching TRBD1. The ends lost 5 bases at V and 6 bases at J; junction bases unmatched: 11. Per germline, CDR1 SEHNR and CDR2 FQNEAQ (reference sequence). CDR3 length: 15 residues. CDR3 sequence: CASSPRDRVRREQYF. The DNA of the CDR3 is TGTGCCAGCAGCCCCCGGGACAGGGTCCGTCGCGAGCAGTACTTC.

The rearrangement uses TRBV28 and TRBJ1-5, with D tentatively TRBD1 (5 bases). This CDR3 is built from 12 residues. Trimming left V 5 bases short and J 7 bases short, with 9 bases between. Germline-derived CDR1 and CDR2 are MDHEN and SYDVKM. The CDR3, as DNA: TGTGCCAGCAGTGAACGACAGCAGCCCCAGCATTTT. Protein sequence: CASSERQQPQHF.

The J gene is TRBJ2-7, the V gene TRBV4-2; D tentatively reads TRBD1 or TRBD2 (6 bases each). The ends were cut back, 4 bases at V and 7 bases at J, with 23 bases in the middle. The V gene's germline CDR1 is LGHNA and CDR2 YNFKEQ. The CDR3 is made up of 16 amino acids. In DNA form, the CDR3 reads TGTGCCAGCAGCCCTTATTATCCGGGGGCCGAAGGGGAGCAGTACTTC. Translated: CASSPYYPGAEGEQYF.

This chain uses TRBV5-1 with TRBJ1-1; no clear D gene. Germline CDR1 reads SGHRS; CDR2 reads YFSETQ. V shed 4 bases and J shed 7 bases, with 14 bases lying between them. This CDR3 has 13 amino acids. The CDR3 bases are TGCGCCAGCAGCGCCGGGCCTGCGGGTGAAGCTTTCTTT. It yields the protein CASSAGPAGEAFF.

V usage is TRBV27 and J usage is TRBJ1-5; 7 bases fit TRBD1. V was clipped by 10 bases and J by 0 bases; unmatched bases: 15. CDR3 length: 17 amino acids. In germline, CDR1 is MNHEY, CDR2 SMNVEV (reference sequence). The CDR3 DNA is TGTGCCACCCAACGGACAGGCCGCCTTTATAGCAATCAGCCCCAGCATTTT. Its translation: CATQRTGRLYSNQPQHF.

This chain links TRBV11-2 with TRBJ1-5; the match to TRBD1 covers 7 bases. The CDR3 spans 14 residues. The trim removed 7 bases at V and 6 bases at J, leaving 9 bases unmatched. CDR1 is SGHAT, CDR2 FQNNGV, per germline. CDR3 in amino acids: CASTQGGVCQPQHF. DNA of the CDR3: TGTGCCAGCACGCAGGGGGGAGTGTGTCAGCCCCAGCATTTT.

This sequence joins TRBV19 and TRBJ2-7; 7 nucleotides agree with TRBD1. The CDR3 consists of 16 residues. Germline assignment: CDR1 LNHDA and CDR2 SQIVND (reference sequence). The trim removed 3 bases at V and 1 base at J, leaving 9 bases unmatched. The CDR3 here is CASSIGPGQLSYEQYF. The CDR3 nucleotides are TGTGCCAGTAGTATCGGTCCGGGACAGTTATCCTACGAGCAGTACTTC.

This clone was counted a single time. The CDR3 here is CASSLTGSSEQFF. The CDR3 nucleotides are TGTGCCAGCAGCTTAACAGGCAGCAGTGAGCAGTTCTTC. The genes are TRBV7-3 and TRBJ2-1; D not resolved. V gave up 0 bases and J gave up 9 bases, with 9 bases separating them. In germline, CDR1 is SGHTA, CDR2 FQGTGA. The CDR3 length is 13 residues.

CDR3: CSVGQGAYEQYF. The DNA of the CDR3 is TGCAGCGTGGGACAGGGGGCTTACGAGCAGTACTTC. The chain carries TRBV29-1 and TRBJ2-7; 12 bases match TRBD1. This CDR3 region has 12 residues. Trimming cost V 6 bases and J 4 bases; bases outside gene matches: 1. Germline V CDR1 and CDR2: SQVTM, ANQGSEA.

The chain links TRBV10-2 to TRBJ2-7, with 12 bases identical to TRBD1. Germline assignment: CDR1 WSHSY and CDR2 SAAADI. V lost 6 bases, J lost 5 bases, and 8 bases stayed unmatched. The CDR3 extends over 15 amino acids. CDR3 sequence (DNA): TGCGCCAGCAGAATTTCCGGGACAGGGGGCAACGAGCAGTACTTC. Translating it yields CASRISGTGGNEQYF.

The CDR3 spells CASSQTMLLDEQFF. DNA for the CDR3: TGTGCCAGCAGCCAAACGATGCTACTGGACGAGCAGTTCTTC. This chain connects TRBV3-1 (or the pseudogene TRBV3-2) to TRBJ2-1; D unresolved. V was clipped by 2 bases and J by 10 bases, with 15 bases between them. CDR3 length: 14 residues. Looked up from germline, CDR1 is LGHDT and CDR2 is YNNKEL (reference sequence).

Comments on this clone: Other nucleotide sequences in the sample specify the same CDR3. The V and J genes are TRBV5-4 and TRBJ1-2; no firm D call. The CDR3 sequence is 14 residues long. Trimming left V 0 bases short and J 0 bases short, with 6 bases between. CDR1 and CDR2 (germline): SGHNT, YYREEE (reference sequence). The DNA of the CDR3 is TGTGCCAGCAGCTTGGGGTCTACTAACTATGGCTACACCTTC. It specifies CASSLGSTNYGYTF.

The rearrangement joins TRBV30 to TRBJ1-1; 7 nucleotides align to TRBD1. Germline CDR1 reads GTSNPN; CDR2 reads SVGIG (reference sequence). The CDR3 length is 12 residues. V shed 5 bases, J shed 7 bases, and the junction held 7 bases outside the gene matches. CDR3 nucleotides: TGTGCCTGGTACGCCAGGGGGGATGAAGCTTTCTTT. It codes for CAWYARGDEAFF.

This chain connects TRBV9 to TRBJ2-2, with TRBD1 matching 9 bases. The CDR3 length is 16 residues. After removal of 5 bases from V and 4 bases from J, the junction contained 9 bases not matched to a gene. Germline CDR1 SGDLS, CDR2 YYNGEE. The CDR3 sequence: CASSPQTTGGTGELFF. The CDR3, as DNA: TGTGCCAGCAGTCCTCAAACGACAGGGGGCACCGGGGAGCTGTTTTTT.

The genes are TRBV4-1 and TRBJ1-1; 7 bases are shared with TRBD1. Germline V gene sequence: CDR1 MGHRA, CDR2 YSYEKL. There are 14 residues in the CDR3. V shed 5 bases, J shed 6 bases, and the junction held 9 bases outside the gene matches. CDR3 coding DNA: TGCGCCAGCAGCTATTCTGACAGGGTCGCTGAAGCTTTCTTT. Translated, it gives CASSYSDRVAEAFF.

V gene TRBV12-3 or TRBV12-4 combines with J gene TRBJ1-5; perhaps TRBD1 as D (6 bases). The V and J ends lost 3 bases and 7 bases respectively, with 10 bases between them. This CDR3 is built from 13 residues. DNA of the CDR3: TGTGCCAGCAGTTTGGGGGGGCTCCAGCCCCAGCATTTT. Protein: CASSLGGLQPQHF.

V is TRBV30 and J is TRBJ1-2; D is ambiguous. The CDR3 runs 14 residues. V lost 2 bases and J 2 bases, leaving 12 bases between the germline ends. Germline V gives CDR1 GTSNPN, CDR2 SVGIG (reference sequence). The chain's CDR3 is CAWSREPHNYGYTF. In nucleotides, the CDR3 is TGTGCCTGGAGTCGGGAGCCCCACAACTATGGCTACACCTTC. Variable domain in full (rest from reference TRBV30 and TRBJ1-2): SQTIHQWPATLVQPVGSPLSLECTVEGTSNPNLYWYRQAAGRGLQLLFYSVGIGQISSEVPQNLSASRPQDRQFILSSKKLLLSDSGFYLCAWSREPHNYGYTFGSGTRLTVV.

The gene calls are TRBV2 and TRBJ2-7, with D possibly TRBD2 on 6 matching bases. Trimming left V 4 bases short and J 7 bases short, with 11 bases between. Germline V gene lookup returns CDR1 SNHLY and CDR2 FYNNEI. The length of the CDR3 is 12 residues. This chain's CDR3 is CASSGGELEQYF. The CDR3 region has the DNA TGTGCCAGCAGTGGGGGGGAACTGGAGCAGTACTTC.

The J gene is TRBJ1-6, the V gene TRBV6-6; D is ambiguous. CDR1 and CDR2 (germline): MNHNY, SVGAGI (reference sequence). The CDR3 sequence is 16 residues long. The V end lost 6 bases, the J end lost 3 bases, and 15 bases lay between the germline ends. The CDR3 region has the DNA TGTGCCAGCAGGACAACCGATTCGTTCTATAATTCACCCCTCCACTTT. Translating it yields CASRTTDSFYNSPLHF.

This chain connects TRBV2 to TRBJ1-1, with D maybe TRBD1 (6 bases). The CDR3 sequence is 15 residues long. The germline V gene has CDR1 SNHLY and CDR2 FYNNEI. The V and J ends lost 8 bases and 1 base respectively, with 17 bases between them. DNA for the CDR3: TGTGCCAGCCCGACAGGCGTTGCCGGGAACACTGAAGCTTTCTTT. Protein product: CASPTGVAGNTEAFF. Looking up the rest from reference TRBV2 and TRBJ1-1 gives the full variable domain: EPEVTQTPSHQVTQMGQEVILRCVPISNHLYFYWYRQILGQKVEFLVSFYNNEISEKSEIFDDQFSVERPDGSNFTLKIRSTKLEDSAMYFCASPTGVAGNTEAFFGQGTRLTVV.